These T cell receptor beta chains were read from a single sample in a study of T-cell memory formation after mild COVID-19. TCRdb used MiXCR to reprocess the 5' RACE reads, holding one entry per CDR3 protein. The table shows fewer than 350,000 distinct CDR3 sequences, with roughly 15% occurring only once. Sequenced material: PBMCs or a T cell subset sorted from them (not recorded which). Source of these receptors: a man between 18 and 35 years old who had mild COVID-19 (a few samples of this study predate the infection). Cell type and time point are not known. Both conserved end residues are part of each CDR3. The D gene is left open where the match is weak.

V gene,D gene,CDR3 protein
TRBV5-1,TRBD2,CASSLVGLVNNEQFF
TRBV12-3/TRBV12-4,.,CASSFVGLRGAAFF
TRBV15,TRBD2,CATRTLAGVTAQYF
TRBV20-1,.,CSVLQGNTEAFF
TRBV6-5,TRBD1,CASSIGTGGYEQYF
TRBV11-2,TRBD1,CASSAGTENIQYF
TRBV5-1,TRBD1,CASSLATGGSQETQYF
TRBV6-2/TRBV6-3,.,CASSYSGEQPQHF
TRBV6-5,.,CASSYRPTSYNEQFF
TRBV6-2/TRBV6-3,.,CASSGNGGIETQYF
TRBV12-3/TRBV12-4,.,CASSPSFGTDTQYF
TRBV7-2,TRBD2,CASSHSGGRADTQYF
TRBV29-1,.,CSDRNNYGYTF
TRBV9,TRBD1,CASSVDGTGLHEQYF
TRBV24-1,.,CATSPGSSVYGYTF
TRBV4-3,TRBD1,CASSPGTVVNSPLHF
TRBV9,.,CASSVVGGTDTQYF
TRBV3-1,.,CASSPSDGGTTQYF
TRBV10-2,TRBD1,CASRAGTGRRYEQYF
TRBV18,TRBD1,CASSQEIQGGTDTQYF
TRBV5-1,TRBD1,CASSGFGTGGPNEQFF
TRBV10-3,TRBD1,CAISEGTGVGVGQPQHF
TRBV2,TRBD1,CASSYWTGKDLHF
TRBV6-2/TRBV6-3,TRBD1,CASSFPRDRLSYEQYF
TRBV7-3,.,CASGPGGGNGYTF
TRBV29-1,TRBD1,CSAFSDRGTNEQYF
TRBV20-1,.,CSAREGPAPTTF
TRBV2,.,CASKVLRLDTDTQYF
TRBV28,.,CASGSRGPTDTQYF
TRBV7-9,TRBD1,CASRPTTGGGSGYTF
TRBV4-2,.,CASSDGGLADTQYF
TRBV7-2,.,CASSRDHGYTF
TRBV5-5,TRBD1,CASSPGTGGFHGYTF
TRBV9,.,CASSVAAGELFF
TRBV15,.,CATSRAGQGGQETQYF
TRBV10-3,TRBD1,CAIRGQPGETQYF
TRBV7-9,.,CASRPSIQETQYF
TRBV7-8,.,CASSGGGADTQYF
TRBV10-2,.,CASKPAGSSYNEQFF
TRBV6-2/TRBV6-3,.,CASSYGPMETQYF
TRBV12-3/TRBV12-4,.,CASSLAATEAFF
TRBV27,.,CASKGSLGSWQFF